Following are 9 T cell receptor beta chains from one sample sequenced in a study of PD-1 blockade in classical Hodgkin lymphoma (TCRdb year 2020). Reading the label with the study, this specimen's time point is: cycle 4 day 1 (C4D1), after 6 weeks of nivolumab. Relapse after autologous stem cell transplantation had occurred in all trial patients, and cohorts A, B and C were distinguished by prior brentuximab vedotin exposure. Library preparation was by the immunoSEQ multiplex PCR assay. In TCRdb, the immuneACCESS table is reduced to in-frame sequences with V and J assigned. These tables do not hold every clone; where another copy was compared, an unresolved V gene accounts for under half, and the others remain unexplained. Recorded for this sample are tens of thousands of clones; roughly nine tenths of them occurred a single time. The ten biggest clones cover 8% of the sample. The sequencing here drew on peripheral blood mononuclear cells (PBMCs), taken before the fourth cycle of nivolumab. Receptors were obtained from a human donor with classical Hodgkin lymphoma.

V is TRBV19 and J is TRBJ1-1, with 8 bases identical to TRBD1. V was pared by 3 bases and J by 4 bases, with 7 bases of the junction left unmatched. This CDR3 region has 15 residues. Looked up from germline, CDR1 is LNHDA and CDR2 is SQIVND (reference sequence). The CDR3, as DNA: TGTGCCAGTAGTATCCAGGGGGCGCTAGGCACTGAAGCTTTCTTT. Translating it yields CASSIQGALGTEAFF.

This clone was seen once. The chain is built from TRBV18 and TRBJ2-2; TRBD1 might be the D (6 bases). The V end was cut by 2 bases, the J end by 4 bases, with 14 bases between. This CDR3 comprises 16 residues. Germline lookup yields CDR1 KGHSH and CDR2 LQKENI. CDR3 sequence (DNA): TGTGCCAGCTCACCAGGGACAATGAGGAGCACCGGGGAGCTGTTTTTT. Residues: CASSPGTMRSTGELFF.

The CDR3: CASSHPGGYEQFF. The CDR3 region has the DNA TGCGCCAGCAGCCACCCAGGGGGTTATGAGCAGTTCTTC. The chain combines TRBV4-1 with TRBJ2-1, with 7 positions matching TRBD1. The germline V gene has CDR1 MGHRA and CDR2 YSYEKL. This CDR3 comprises 13 residues. Trimming took 3 bases from V and 8 from J; bases not matched to a gene: 4.

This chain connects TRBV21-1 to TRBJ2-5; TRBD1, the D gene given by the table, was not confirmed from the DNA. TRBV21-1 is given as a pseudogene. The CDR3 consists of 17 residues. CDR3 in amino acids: CASSKGHRGPKGETQYF. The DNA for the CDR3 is TGTGCCAGCAGCAAGGGTCACAGGGGGCCTAAGGGGGAGACCCAGTACTTC.

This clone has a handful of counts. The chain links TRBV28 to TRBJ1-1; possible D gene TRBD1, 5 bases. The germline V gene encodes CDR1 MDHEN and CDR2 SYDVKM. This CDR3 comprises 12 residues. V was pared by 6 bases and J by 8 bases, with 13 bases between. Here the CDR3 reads CASSLNRGEAFF. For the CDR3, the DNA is TGTGCCAGCAGCCTAAACCGGGGCGAAGCTTTCTTT.

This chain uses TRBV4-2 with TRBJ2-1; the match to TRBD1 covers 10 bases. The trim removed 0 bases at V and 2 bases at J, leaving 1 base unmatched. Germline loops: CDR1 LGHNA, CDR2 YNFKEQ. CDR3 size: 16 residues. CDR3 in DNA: TGTGCCAGCAGCCAAGATGGGACAGGGGCCTACAATGAGCAGTTCTTC. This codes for CASSQDGTGAYNEQFF.

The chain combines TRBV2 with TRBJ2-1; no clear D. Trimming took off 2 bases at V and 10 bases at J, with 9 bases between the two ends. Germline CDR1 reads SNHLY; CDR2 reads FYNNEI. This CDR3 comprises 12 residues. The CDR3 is CASSESLVEQFF. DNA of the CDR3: TGTGCCAGCAGTGAAAGTTTGGTAGAGCAGTTCTTC.

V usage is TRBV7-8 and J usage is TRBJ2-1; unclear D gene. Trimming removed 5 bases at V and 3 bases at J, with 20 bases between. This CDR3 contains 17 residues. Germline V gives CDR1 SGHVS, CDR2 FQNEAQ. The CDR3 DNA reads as TGTGCCAGCAGCCCTCACGATTGGGCTACCGACTACAATGAGCAGTTCTTC. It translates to CASSPHDWATDYNEQFF.

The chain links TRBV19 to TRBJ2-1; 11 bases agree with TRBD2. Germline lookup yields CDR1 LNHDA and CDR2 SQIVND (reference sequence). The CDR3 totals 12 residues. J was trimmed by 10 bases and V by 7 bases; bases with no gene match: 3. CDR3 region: CASNPSGGEQFF. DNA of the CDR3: TGTGCCAGTAATCCTAGCGGGGGGGAGCAGTTCTTC.